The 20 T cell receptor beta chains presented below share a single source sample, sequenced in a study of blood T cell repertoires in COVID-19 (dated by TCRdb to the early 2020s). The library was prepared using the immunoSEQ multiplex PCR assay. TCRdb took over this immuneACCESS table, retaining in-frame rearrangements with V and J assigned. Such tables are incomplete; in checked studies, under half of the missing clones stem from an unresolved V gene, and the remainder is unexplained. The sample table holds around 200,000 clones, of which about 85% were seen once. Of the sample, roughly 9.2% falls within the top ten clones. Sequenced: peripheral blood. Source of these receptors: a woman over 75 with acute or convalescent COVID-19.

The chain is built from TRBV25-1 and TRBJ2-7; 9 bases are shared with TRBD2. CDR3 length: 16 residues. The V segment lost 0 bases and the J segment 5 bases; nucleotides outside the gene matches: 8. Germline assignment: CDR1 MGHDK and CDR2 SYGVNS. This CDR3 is CASSEYGVAGEHEQYF. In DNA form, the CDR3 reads TGTGCCAGCAGTGAATACGGGGTAGCGGGAGAGCACGAGCAGTACTTC.

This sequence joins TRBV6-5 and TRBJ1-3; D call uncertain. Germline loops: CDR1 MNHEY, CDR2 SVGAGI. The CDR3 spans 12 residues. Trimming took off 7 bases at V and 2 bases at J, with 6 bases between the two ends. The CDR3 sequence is CASKLAGNTIYF. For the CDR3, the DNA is TGTGCCAGCAAGCTGGCTGGAAACACCATATATTTT.

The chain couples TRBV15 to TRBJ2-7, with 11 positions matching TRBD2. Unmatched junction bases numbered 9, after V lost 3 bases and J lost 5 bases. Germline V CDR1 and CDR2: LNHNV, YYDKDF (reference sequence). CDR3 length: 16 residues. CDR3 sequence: CATSSSPGLAVDEQYF. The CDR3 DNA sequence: TGTGCCACCAGCAGTTCTCCGGGACTAGCGGTTGACGAGCAGTACTTC. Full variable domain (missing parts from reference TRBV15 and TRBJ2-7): DAMVIQNPRYQVTQFGKPVTLSCSQTLNHNVMYWYQQKSSQAPKLLFHYYDKDFNNEADTPDNFQSRRPNTSFCFLDIRSPGLGDTAMYLCATSSSPGLAVDEQYFGPGTRLTVT.

The CDR3 coding sequence is TGTGCCAGTAATCATGGGACAGGGGGTTTCAACACTGAAGCTTTCTTT. Protein product: CASNHGTGGFNTEAFF. The chain is built from TRBV19 and TRBJ1-1; TRBD1 agrees at 11 bases. V was pared by 7 bases and J by 2 bases, with 9 bases of the junction left unmatched. The CDR3 contains 16 residues. Germline assignment: CDR1 LNHDA and CDR2 SQIVND (reference sequence).

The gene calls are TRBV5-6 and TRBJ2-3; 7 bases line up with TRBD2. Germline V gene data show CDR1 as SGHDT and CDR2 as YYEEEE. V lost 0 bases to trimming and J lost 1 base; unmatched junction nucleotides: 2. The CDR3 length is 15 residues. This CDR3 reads CASSLVAGGTDTQYF. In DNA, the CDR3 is TGTGCCAGCAGCTTGGTGGCGGGAGGCACAGATACGCAGTATTTT.

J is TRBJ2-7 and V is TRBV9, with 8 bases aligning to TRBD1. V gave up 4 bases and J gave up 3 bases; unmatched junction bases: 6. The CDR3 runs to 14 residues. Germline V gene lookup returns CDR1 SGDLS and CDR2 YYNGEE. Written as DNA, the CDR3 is TGTGCCAGCAGCAAGGAACAGGGGGTCTACGAGCAGTACTTC. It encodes CASSKEQGVYEQYF.

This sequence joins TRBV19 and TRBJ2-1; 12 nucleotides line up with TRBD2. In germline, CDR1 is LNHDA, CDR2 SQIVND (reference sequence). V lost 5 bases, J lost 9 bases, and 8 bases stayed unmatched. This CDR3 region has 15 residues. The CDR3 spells CASSSMTSGSTEQFF. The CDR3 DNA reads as TGTGCCAGTAGTTCAATGACTAGCGGGAGTACTGAGCAGTTCTTC.

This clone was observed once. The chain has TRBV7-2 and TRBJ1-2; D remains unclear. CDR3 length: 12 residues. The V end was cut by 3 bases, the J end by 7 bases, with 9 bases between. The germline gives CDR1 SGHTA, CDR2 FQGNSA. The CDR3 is CASSLGGFGYTF. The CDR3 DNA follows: TGTGCCAGCAGCTTGGGAGGATTTGGCTACACCTTC.

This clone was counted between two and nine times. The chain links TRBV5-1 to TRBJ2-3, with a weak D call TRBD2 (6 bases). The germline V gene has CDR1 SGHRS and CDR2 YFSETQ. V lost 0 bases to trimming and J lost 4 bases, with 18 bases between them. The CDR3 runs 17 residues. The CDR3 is CASSLGLGGESADTQYF. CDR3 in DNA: TGCGCCAGCAGCTTGGGGTTGGGCGGGGAATCTGCAGATACGCAGTATTTT. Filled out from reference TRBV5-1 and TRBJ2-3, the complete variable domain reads KAGVTQTPRYLIKTRGQQVTLSCSPISGHRSVSWYQQTPGQGLQFLFEYFSETQRNKGNFPGRFSGRQFSNSRSEMNVSTLELGDSALYLCASSLGLGGESADTQYFGPGTRLTVL.

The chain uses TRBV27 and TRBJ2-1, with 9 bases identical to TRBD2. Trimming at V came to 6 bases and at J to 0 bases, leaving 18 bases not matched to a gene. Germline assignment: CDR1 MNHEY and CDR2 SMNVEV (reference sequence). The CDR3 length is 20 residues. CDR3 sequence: CASSRRRTSATIYSYNEQFF. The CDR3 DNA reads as TGTGCCAGCAGCCGACGCAGGACTAGCGCAACTATATACTCCTACAATGAGCAGTTCTTC.

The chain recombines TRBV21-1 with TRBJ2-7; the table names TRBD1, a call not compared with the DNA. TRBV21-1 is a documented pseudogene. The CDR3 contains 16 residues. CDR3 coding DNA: TGTGCCAGCAGCAGGGGTAACAGGGACCTAGGCGGCGAGCAGTACTTC. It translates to CASSRGNRDLGGEQYF.

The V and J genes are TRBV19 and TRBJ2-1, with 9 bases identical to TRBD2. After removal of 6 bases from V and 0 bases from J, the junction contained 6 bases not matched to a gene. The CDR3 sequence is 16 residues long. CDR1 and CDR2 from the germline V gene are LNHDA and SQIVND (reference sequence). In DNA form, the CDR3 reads TGTGCCAGTAGGGCTAGCGGGGCCGTCTCCTACAATGAGCAGTTCTTC. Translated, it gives CASRASGAVSYNEQFF.

CDR3 amino acids: CASSLAAQGSQQYF. The CDR3 DNA is TGTGCCAGCAGCTTAGCTGCCCAGGGGAGCCAGCAGTACTTC. This chain links TRBV7-9 with TRBJ2-7; TRBD1 is a possible D gene (6 bases). The germline V gene encodes CDR1 SEHNR and CDR2 FQNEAQ (reference sequence). Trimming removed 0 bases from V and 8 bases from J, with 14 bases in between. This CDR3 has 14 amino acids.

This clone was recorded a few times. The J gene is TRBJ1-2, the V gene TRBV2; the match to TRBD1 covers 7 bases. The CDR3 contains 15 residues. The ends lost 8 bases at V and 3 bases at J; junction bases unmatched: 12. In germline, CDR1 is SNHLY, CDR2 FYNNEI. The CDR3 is CASPRQGRLDYGYTF. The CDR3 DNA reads TGTGCCAGCCCCAGACAGGGTCGTTTGGACTATGGCTACACCTTC.

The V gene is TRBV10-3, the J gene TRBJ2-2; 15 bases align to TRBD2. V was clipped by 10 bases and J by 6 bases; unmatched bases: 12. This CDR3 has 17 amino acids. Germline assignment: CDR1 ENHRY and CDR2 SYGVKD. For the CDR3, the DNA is TGTGCCACCGCCGGACTAGCGGGGGGGCCCGTCGCCGGGGAGCTGTTTTTT. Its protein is CATAGLAGGPVAGELFF.

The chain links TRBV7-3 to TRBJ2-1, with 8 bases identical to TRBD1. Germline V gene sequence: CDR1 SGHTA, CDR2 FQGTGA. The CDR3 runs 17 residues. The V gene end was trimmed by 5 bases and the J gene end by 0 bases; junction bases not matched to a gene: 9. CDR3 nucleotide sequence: TGTGCCAGCAGCCGCCAACAGGGGGTTGGCTCCTACAATGAGCAGTTCTTC. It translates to CASSRQQGVGSYNEQFF.

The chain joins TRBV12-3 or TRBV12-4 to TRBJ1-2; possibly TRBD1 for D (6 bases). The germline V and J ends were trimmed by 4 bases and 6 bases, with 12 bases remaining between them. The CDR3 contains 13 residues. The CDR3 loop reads CASSYREEDGYTF. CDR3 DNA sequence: TGTGCCAGCAGTTACAGGGAAGAGGATGGCTACACCTTC.

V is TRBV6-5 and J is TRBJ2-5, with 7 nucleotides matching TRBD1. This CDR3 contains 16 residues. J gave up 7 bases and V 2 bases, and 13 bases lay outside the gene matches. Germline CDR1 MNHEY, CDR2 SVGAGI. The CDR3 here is CASSYRGQLPSGTQYF. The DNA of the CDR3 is TGTGCCAGCAGTTACAGGGGGCAGCTACCCTCCGGGACCCAGTACTTC.

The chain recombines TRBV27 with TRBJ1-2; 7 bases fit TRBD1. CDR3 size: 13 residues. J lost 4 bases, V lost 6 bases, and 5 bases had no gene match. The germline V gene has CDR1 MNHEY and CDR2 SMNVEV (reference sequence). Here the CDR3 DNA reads TGTGCCAGCAGAAAAGGGACAGCCTATGGCTACACCTTC. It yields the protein CASRKGTAYGYTF.

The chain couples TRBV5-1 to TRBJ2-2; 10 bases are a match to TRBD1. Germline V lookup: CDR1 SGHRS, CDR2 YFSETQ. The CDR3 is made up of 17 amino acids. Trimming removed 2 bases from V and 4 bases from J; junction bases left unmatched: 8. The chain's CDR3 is CASSFNRQGASTGELFF. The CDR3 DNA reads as TGCGCCAGCAGCTTTAATAGACAGGGGGCGAGCACCGGGGAGCTGTTTTTT.